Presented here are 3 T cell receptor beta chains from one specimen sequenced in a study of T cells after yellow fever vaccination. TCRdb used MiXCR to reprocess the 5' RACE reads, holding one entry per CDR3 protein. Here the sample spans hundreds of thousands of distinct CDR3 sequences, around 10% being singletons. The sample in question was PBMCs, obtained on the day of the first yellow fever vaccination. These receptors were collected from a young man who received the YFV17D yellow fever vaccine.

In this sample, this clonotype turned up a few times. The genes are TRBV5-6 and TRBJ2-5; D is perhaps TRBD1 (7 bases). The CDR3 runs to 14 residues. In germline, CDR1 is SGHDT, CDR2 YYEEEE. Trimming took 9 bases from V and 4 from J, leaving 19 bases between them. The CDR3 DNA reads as TGTGCCACAAGGGGCCAGGGGGGTCTAGAGACCCAGTACTTC. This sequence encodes CATRGQGGLETQYF.

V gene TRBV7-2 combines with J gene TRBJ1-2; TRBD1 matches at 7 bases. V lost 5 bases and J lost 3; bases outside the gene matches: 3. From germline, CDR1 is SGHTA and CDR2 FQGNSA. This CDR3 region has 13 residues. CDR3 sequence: CASSAGGYYGYTF. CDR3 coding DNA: TGTGCCAGCAGCGCAGGGGGGTACTATGGCTACACCTTC.

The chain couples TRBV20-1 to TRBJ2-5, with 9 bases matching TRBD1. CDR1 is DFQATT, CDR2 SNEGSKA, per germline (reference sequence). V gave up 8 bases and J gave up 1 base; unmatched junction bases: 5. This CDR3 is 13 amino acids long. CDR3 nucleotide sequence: TGCAGTTCCCGGGGACAGGGCCAAGAGACCCAGTACTTC. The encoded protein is CSSRGQGQETQYF.